This TCR beta chain emerged from a study of Graves' ophthalmopathy and Graves' hyperthyroidism. Turning to this clonotype: Its specificity is unknown.

RNA transcripts yielded amplified TCR beta CDR3 regions. RT-PCR was first run with HTBI primers, then multiplex PCR in a second round. In TCRdb, the multiplex PCR reads were re-called with MiXCR into one record per CDR3 protein. The table shows a few hundred thousand distinct CDR3 sequences, with approximately 18% occurring only once. Whole-study findings and limits: Ophthalmopathy versus stable hyperthyroidism: 13-signature model gave under 90% sensitivity, roughly 81% specificity.

This TCR was recovered from an adult woman with stable Graves' hyperthyroidism. The source material was peripheral blood.

In nucleotides, the CDR3 is TGCAGTGCCGCCACCGAGACTAGCGGGAGGGCCCGTCCCTACGAGCAGTACTTC. Its translation: CSAATETSGRARPYEQYF. The chain has TRBV20-1 and TRBJ2-7, with 14 positions matching TRBD2. This CDR3 spans 18 amino acids. Germline V gene data show CDR1 as DFQATT and CDR2 as SNEGSKA (reference sequence). The ends lost 6 bases at V and 2 bases at J; junction bases unmatched: 15.